Each of the 25 T cell receptor beta chains below was sequenced from the same sample in a study of T cell responses to AZD1222 COVID-19 vaccine. Profiled with immunoSEQ multiplex PCR; TCRdb holds only in-frame clones, not every one. In the table there are some 200,000 clones, about 92% of which are singletons. The specimen comprised peripheral blood, sampled 28 days after the second dose of the MenACWY control vaccine. The receptors were gathered from an adult who received the MenACWY meningococcal vaccine as a control.

This clone was detected only once. The V gene is TRBV19, the J gene TRBJ1-3; D is unresolved. The CDR3 spans 13 residues. The germline CDR1 and CDR2 sequences are LNHDA and SQIVND (reference sequence). V dropped 3 bases and J dropped 4 bases, with 7 bases sitting between them. CDR3 DNA: TGTGCCAGTAGTATTCTCTTCGGAAACACCATATATTTT. Its translation is CASSILFGNTIYF.

The gene calls are TRBV14 and TRBJ1-2; a possible D gene is TRBD1 (5 bases). CDR3 size: 13 residues. V was clipped by 3 bases and J by 5 bases, with 10 bases between them. Per germline, CDR1 SGHDN and CDR2 FVKESK. The CDR3 bases are TGTGCCAGCAGCCACGAGGGACCGTATGGCTACACCTTC. Translating gives CASSHEGPYGYTF.

This sequence joins TRBV30 and TRBJ1-4; TRBD1 matches at 11 bases. The CDR3 consists of 11 residues. The germline V gene has CDR1 GTSNPN and CDR2 SVGIG (reference sequence). Trimming at V came to 5 bases and at J to 15 bases, leaving 5 bases not matched to a gene. The CDR3, as DNA: TGTGCCTGGGGGGAGGGACAGGGGGTGTTTTTT. As protein: CAWGEGQGVFF.

The chain recombines TRBV27 with TRBJ1-5; possible D gene TRBD1, 6 bases. Per the germline V gene, CDR1 is MNHEY and CDR2 is SMNVEV (reference sequence). The CDR3 consists of 15 residues. The V and J ends lost 2 bases and 6 bases respectively, with 14 bases between them. CDR3 sequence reads: CASSLQGRGGQPQHF. The CDR3 DNA reads as TGTGCCAGCAGTTTACAGGGAAGAGGGGGTCAGCCCCAGCATTTT.

This clone was observed a handful of times. This rearrangement joins TRBV7-3 to TRBJ2-2; 7 bases match TRBD2. V shed 5 bases, J shed 6 bases, and the junction held 9 bases outside the gene matches. The CDR3 runs 15 residues. Germline V gene sequence: CDR1 SGHTA, CDR2 FQGTGA. In DNA, the CDR3 is TGTGCCAGCAGCCCGTCAGCAGGGAGGGCCGGGGAGCTGTTTTTT. The encoded protein is CASSPSAGRAGELFF.

The rearrangement links TRBV3-1 (or the pseudogene TRBV3-2) to TRBJ2-7; the D is unclear. The V end was cut by 1 base, the J end by 6 bases, with 4 bases between. This CDR3 is 11 amino acids long. CDR1 and CDR2 (germline): LGHDT, YNNKEL (reference sequence). CDR3 DNA sequence: TGTGCCAGCAGCCAAGCAGCCGAGCAGTACTTC. As protein: CASSQAAEQYF.

This clone was detected a few times. The rearrangement uses TRBV12-5 and TRBJ1-1; unclear D gene. Germline loops: CDR1 LGHNT, CDR2 FRNRAP. With 0 bases removed from V and 10 bases from J, the gap between germline ends came to 15 bases. The CDR3 is made up of 14 amino acids. Here the CDR3 reads CASGLVPGVSRAFF. The CDR3, as DNA: TGTGCTAGTGGTTTGGTACCCGGGGTATCACGAGCTTTCTTT. The full variable domain, rest sourced from reference TRBV12-5 and TRBJ1-1, is DARVTQTPRHKVTEMGQEVTMRCQPILGHNTVFWYRQTMMQGLELLAYFRNRAPLDDSGMPKDRFSAEMPDATLATLKIQPSEPRDSAVYFCASGLVPGVSRAFFGQGTRLTVV.

V is TRBV30 and J is TRBJ2-7; TRBD1 might be the D (6 bases). Per the germline V gene, CDR1 is GTSNPN and CDR2 is SVGIG (reference sequence). The germline V and J ends were trimmed by 7 bases and 5 bases, with 15 bases remaining between them. The CDR3 loop spans 12 amino acids. CDR3 bases: TGTGCCTTGAAGGGGGTTTTAAACGAGCAGTACTTC. Translating it yields CALKGVLNEQYF.

This chain joins TRBV11-2 and TRBJ2-2, with unresolved D. Germline V gene lookup returns CDR1 SGHAT and CDR2 FQNNGV. The V gene lost 7 bases and the J gene lost 6 bases, with 12 bases spanning the gap. The CDR3 is made up of 13 amino acids. Here the CDR3 reads CASIRKDAGELFF. The CDR3 bases are TGTGCCAGCATTCGGAAGGACGCCGGGGAGCTGTTTTTT.

V and J are TRBV18 and TRBJ1-1, with TRBD1 as a possible D gene (5 bases). The CDR3 loop spans 14 amino acids. Per the germline V gene, CDR1 is KGHSH and CDR2 is LQKENI. V shed 4 bases and J shed 2 bases, with 11 bases lying between them. The CDR3 loop is CASSREGENTEAFF. CDR3 nucleotides: TGTGCCAGCTCACGGGAAGGGGAAAACACTGAAGCTTTCTTT.

This chain connects TRBV27 to TRBJ1-1; D is unresolved. Germline V gives CDR1 MNHEY, CDR2 SMNVEV (reference sequence). The CDR3 runs to 12 residues. The V and J ends lost 6 bases and 8 bases respectively, with 13 bases between them. The CDR3 DNA reads TGTGCCAGCAGCAGACCGCTCGGAGAAGCTTTCTTT. It translates to CASSRPLGEAFF.

J is TRBJ1-2 and V is TRBV20-1; D perhaps matches TRBD1 (6 bases). V dropped 5 bases and J dropped 6 bases, with 13 bases sitting between them. This CDR3 contains 12 residues. The germline gives CDR1 DFQATT, CDR2 SNEGSKA (reference sequence). The CDR3 DNA is TGCAGTGCTGGTGAGGGGGGCAATGGCTACACCTTC. Its protein product is CSAGEGGNGYTF.

The chain uses TRBV28 and TRBJ1-5; 9 nucleotides align to TRBD1. Germline V gives CDR1 MDHEN, CDR2 SYDVKM. V lost 6 bases to trimming and J lost 3 bases; unmatched junction nucleotides: 3. This CDR3 spans 14 amino acids. The CDR3 loop reads CASSWDRVNQPQHF. The CDR3 region has the DNA TGTGCCAGCAGCTGGGACAGGGTCAATCAGCCCCAGCATTTT.

The chain combines TRBV4-3 with TRBJ2-7, with 7 bases fitting TRBD1. The CDR3 has 17 amino acids. Germline V gene data show CDR1 as LGHNA and CDR2 as YSLEER. The trim removed 0 bases at V and 1 base at J, leaving 9 bases unmatched. DNA of the CDR3: TGCGCCAGCAGCCAAGAAATTGGGGGCAGGGGGTCCTACGAGCAGTACTTC. Translating gives CASSQEIGGRGSYEQYF.

V and J are TRBV19 and TRBJ2-1; the D gene could be TRBD1 or TRBD2 (5 bases each). V was pared by 5 bases and J by 3 bases, with 14 bases between. Germline CDR1 LNHDA, CDR2 SQIVND (reference sequence). The CDR3 loop spans 15 amino acids. The CDR3 is CASSGDRSFYNEQFF. The CDR3 coding sequence is TGTGCCAGTAGTGGGGACCGATCCTTCTACAATGAGCAGTTCTTC.

This sequence joins TRBV15 and TRBJ2-5, with 10 bases lining up with TRBD2. Germline V gene lookup returns CDR1 LNHNV and CDR2 YYDKDF (reference sequence). The ends lost 0 bases at V and 5 bases at J; junction bases unmatched: 15. CDR3 length: 19 amino acids. The CDR3 is CATSREQGGGLAERETQYF. The DNA of the CDR3 is TGTGCCACCAGCAGAGAACAAGGGGGAGGACTAGCGGAGAGGGAGACCCAGTACTTC.

V is TRBV6-5 and J is TRBJ2-7; the match to TRBD2 covers 7 bases. Looked up from germline, CDR1 is MNHEY and CDR2 is SVGAGI. The CDR3 is made up of 15 amino acids. The junction had 9 bases not matched to a gene; V was cut back by 2 bases and J by 5 bases. The CDR3 DNA sequence: TGTGCCAGCAGTTACCGTGGGGCAGGGAGGGACGAGCAGTACTTC. Its translation: CASSYRGAGRDEQYF.

V is TRBV5-1 and J is TRBJ2-5, with 11 positions matching TRBD2. The CDR3 consists of 15 residues. Germline CDR1 is SGHRS and CDR2 is YFSETQ. V dropped 0 bases and J dropped 5; count of bases not matched to a gene: 3. The CDR3 reads CASSLGGTSGETQYF. The CDR3 DNA sequence: TGCGCCAGCAGCTTGGGAGGGACTAGCGGTGAGACCCAGTACTTC.

The count of this clone is one. The chain recombines TRBV29-1 with TRBJ2-7; 12 bases fit TRBD2. CDR1 SQVTM and CDR2 ANQGSEA come from the germline V gene. Losses at the gene ends were 2 bases for V and 7 bases for J; bases not matched to a gene: 6. The CDR3 has 14 residues. This CDR3 is CSVESLAGGGEQYF. CDR3 in DNA: TGCAGCGTTGAATCTCTAGCGGGAGGGGGTGAGCAGTACTTC.

The chain links TRBV5-1 to TRBJ1-6, with 7 nucleotides matching TRBD1. The CDR3 loop spans 14 amino acids. The trim removed 8 bases at V and 11 bases at J, leaving 13 bases unmatched. Germline V CDR1 and CDR2: SGHRS, YFSETQ. The CDR3 nucleotides read TGCGCCAGTCGCTCGGACAGGAGCTCACCACCCCTCCACTTT. As protein: CASRSDRSSPPLHF.

This chain connects TRBV23-1 to TRBJ1-4, with 7 bases lining up with TRBD1. TRBV23-1 is annotated as an ORF whose role is uncertain. Germline trimming cut 0 bases from V and 8 bases from J; bases unmatched to any gene: 9. CDR3 length equals 16 residues. The CDR3 region is CASSQSGTVIGEKLFF. For the CDR3, the DNA is TGCGCCAGCAGTCAATCCGGGACAGTCATCGGGGAAAAACTGTTTTTT.

The gene calls are TRBV4-1 and TRBJ2-1, with 13 nucleotides matching TRBD2. In germline, CDR1 is MGHRA, CDR2 YSYEKL. V dropped 4 bases and J dropped 6; count of bases not matched to a gene: 6. There are 16 residues in the CDR3. This CDR3 reads CASSPSRTSGSNEQFF. The DNA of the CDR3 is TGCGCCAGCAGCCCGTCCCGGACTAGCGGGAGCAATGAGCAGTTCTTC.

J is TRBJ2-1 and V is TRBV4-3, with TRBD2 matching 8 bases. Germline CDR1 is LGHNA and CDR2 is YSLEER. This CDR3 has 16 residues. V shed 0 bases, J shed 7 bases, and the junction held 8 bases outside the gene matches. The CDR3, as DNA: TGCGCCAGCAGCCAAGATAGCAGCGGGAGCGGGAATGAGCAGTTCTTC. It specifies CASSQDSSGSGNEQFF.

This clone was seen just once. The chain recombines TRBV28 with TRBJ1-5, with TRBD1 identical over 8 bases. This CDR3 contains 16 residues. The V gene's germline CDR1 is MDHEN and CDR2 SYDVKM. With 5 bases clipped from V and 7 bases from J, the junction kept 13 bases outside the gene matches. In DNA, the CDR3 is TGTGCCAGCAGTCTCATACTCCAGGGGGCAGGACAGCCCCAGCATTTT. This translates into CASSLILQGAGQPQHF.

The chain combines TRBV19 with TRBJ1-4; tentatively, D is TRBD1 (6 bases). Germline lookup yields CDR1 LNHDA and CDR2 SQIVND (reference sequence). Trimming removed 6 bases at V and 7 bases at J, with 21 bases between. The CDR3 loop spans 16 amino acids. CDR3 sequence: CASSPGRDKGGEKLFF. The DNA for the CDR3 is TGTGCCAGTAGCCCCGGCCGGGACAAAGGAGGTGAAAAACTGTTTTTT.